These 18 T cell receptor beta chains share one sample of origin, sequenced in a study of early T cells in non-severe SARS-CoV-2 infection. MiXCR, run by TCRdb on the 5' RACE reads, gives a single entry per CDR3 protein. The sample yields about 50,000 distinct CDR3 sequences, 6.2% seen once. The specimen was whole blood, collected at baseline. These receptors were obtained from an adult who was a healthcare worker with PCR-confirmed SARS-CoV-2 infection or an uninfected control (not recorded which).

This clonotype was detected only a few times. V is TRBV6-1 and J is TRBJ2-7; the D is unclear. Germline V lookup: CDR1 MNHNS, CDR2 SASEGT. The CDR3 length is 13 residues. V lost 2 bases to trimming and J lost 1 base, with 6 bases between them. In nucleotides, the CDR3 is TGTGCCAGCAGTGAAAGGCCGTCCTACGAGCAGTACTTC. Its protein is CASSERPSYEQYF.

There are a few counts of this clonotype. The rearrangement uses TRBV10-1 and TRBJ1-4; 7 nucleotides line up with TRBD1. Unmatched junction bases numbered 6, after V lost 3 bases and J lost 14 bases. The CDR3 contains 12 residues. The germline V gene encodes CDR1 WNHNN and CDR2 SYGVQD (reference sequence). The CDR3 sequence: CASSDRQGRLFF. CDR3 in DNA: TGCGCCAGCAGTGACCGACAGGGTCGTCTGTTTTTT.

This sequence joins TRBV28 and TRBJ2-7, with D possibly matching TRBD2 (5 bases). Germline values: CDR1 MDHEN, CDR2 SYDVKM. CDR3 length equals 12 residues. Trimming pared 6 bases from V and 5 bases from J, leaving 11 bases between. CDR3 DNA sequence: TGTGCCAGCAGGCGGGCTTTGGACGAGCAGTACTTC. Residues: CASRRALDEQYF.

In its sample, this clonotype is medium-sized. The genes are TRBV28 and TRBJ1-5, with D tentatively TRBD1 (5 bases). V gave up 5 bases and J gave up 7 bases, with 18 bases separating them. This CDR3 has 15 amino acids. The germline gives CDR1 MDHEN, CDR2 SYDVKM. The CDR3 loop reads CASSTSFGDLQPQHF. For the CDR3, the DNA is TGTGCCAGCAGTACCTCTTTTGGGGACTTACAGCCCCAGCATTTT.

This clonotype was observed a few times. CDR3 protein: CASSWVAGSAGTGELFF. The DNA for the CDR3 is TGTGCCAGCAGTTGGGTAGCCGGGAGTGCGGGCACCGGGGAGCTGTTTTTT. This chain connects TRBV12-3 or TRBV12-4 to TRBJ2-2, with D maybe TRBD2 (6 bases). V was shortened by 4 bases and J by 4 bases, with 19 bases between the two germline ends. This CDR3 comprises 17 residues.

In this sample, this clonotype is medium-sized. The chain has TRBV28 and TRBJ2-5; the D gene is possibly TRBD2 (5 bases). The CDR3 loop spans 14 amino acids. Germline CDR1 is MDHEN and CDR2 is SYDVKM. V was trimmed by 4 bases and J by 4 bases, leaving 13 bases between them. The CDR3 region is CASSSVGGLETQYF. The CDR3 DNA reads TGTGCCAGCAGTTCAGTAGGAGGTCTAGAGACCCAGTACTTC.

This clonotype has ten or more counts. The rearrangement joins TRBV28 to TRBJ2-7; possibly TRBD2 for D (5 bases). V lost 6 bases to trimming and J lost 5 bases, with 20 bases between them. This CDR3 is built from 15 residues. Germline V gene lookup returns CDR1 MDHEN and CDR2 SYDVKM. The CDR3 is CASRSLGRESNEQYF. CDR3 in DNA: TGTGCCAGCAGGTCTCTGGGGAGAGAATCCAACGAGCAGTACTTC.

The CDR3 is CASSVQGGNTEAFF. The CDR3, as DNA: TGTGCCAGCAGTGTACAGGGAGGGAACACTGAAGCTTTCTTT. The genes are TRBV2 and TRBJ1-1, with a weak D call TRBD1 (6 bases). The CDR3 consists of 14 residues. From germline, CDR1 is SNHLY and CDR2 FYNNEI. The ends were cut back, 4 bases at V and 1 base at J, with 10 bases in the middle.

This clonotype was counted only a few times. The rearrangement joins TRBV6-5 to TRBJ2-7; D is perhaps TRBD1 (6 bases). In germline, CDR1 is MNHEY, CDR2 SVGAGI. Trimming removed 2 bases at V and 2 bases at J, with 16 bases between. This CDR3 is built from 16 residues. CDR3 nucleotide sequence: TGTGCCAGCAGTTACAGCCGGGACATCGGAACCTACGAGCAGTACTTC. Translating gives CASSYSRDIGTYEQYF.

This clonotype was seen a handful of times. This sequence joins TRBV29-1 and TRBJ2-3; 9 positions match TRBD2. There are 16 residues in the CDR3. Germline loops: CDR1 SQVTM, CDR2 ANQGSEA. V was pared by 7 bases and J by 3 bases, with 14 bases of the junction left unmatched. Here the CDR3 reads CSARAPLAGVTDTQYF. For the CDR3, the DNA is TGCAGCGCCCGAGCACCTTTAGCGGGAGTGACAGATACGCAGTATTTT.

The V gene is TRBV6-6, the J gene TRBJ1-6; no firm D call. CDR3 length equals 14 residues. V shed 4 bases and J shed 13 bases, with 17 bases lying between them. Germline V lookup: CDR1 MNHNY, CDR2 SVGAGI (reference sequence). CDR3 protein: CASSSTGPMAPLHF. The CDR3 region has the DNA TGTGCCAGCAGTTCTACTGGCCCGATGGCCCCCCTCCACTTT.

This clonotype has a handful of counts. This chain joins TRBV20-1 and TRBJ1-2, with 8 bases aligning to TRBD1. V trimming: 0 bases; J trimming: 3 bases; junction bases outside the gene matches: 15. Germline V gene sequence: CDR1 DFQATT, CDR2 SNEGSKA (reference sequence). The CDR3 loop spans 18 amino acids. CDR3 in amino acids: CSARDAWSRDRSHYGYTF. The CDR3 coding sequence is TGCAGTGCTAGAGATGCGTGGTCGCGGGACAGGTCGCACTATGGCTACACCTTC.

This clonotype was seen repeatedly, ten times or more. The chain carries TRBV7-9 and TRBJ2-5, with D unresolved. Germline V gene lookup returns CDR1 SEHNR and CDR2 FQNEAQ (reference sequence). The ends were cut back, 3 bases at V and 1 base at J, with 9 bases in the middle. This CDR3 region has 14 residues. CDR3 residues: CASSLERTQETQYF. The CDR3 DNA reads TGTGCCAGCAGCTTGGAACGGACCCAAGAGACCCAGTACTTC.

This clonotype was observed many times. The CDR3 region has the DNA TGCAGTGCTACTACAGGGGCGGGCGGGGAGCTGTTTTTT. This encodes CSATTGAGGELFF. The J gene is TRBJ2-2, the V gene TRBV20-1; 7 nucleotides match TRBD1. Per the germline V gene, CDR1 is DFQATT and CDR2 is SNEGSKA (reference sequence). The V and J ends lost 4 bases and 7 bases, in that order; junction bases with no gene match: 6. CDR3 length: 13 residues.

This clonotype was detected a few times. This rearrangement joins TRBV20-1 to TRBJ2-1; D call uncertain. Trimming removed 5 bases at V and 0 bases at J, with 17 bases between. This CDR3 is built from 16 residues. Germline loops: CDR1 DFQATT, CDR2 SNEGSKA (reference sequence). The CDR3 spells CSAANPRTSSYNEQFF. The CDR3 nucleotides read TGCAGTGCTGCCAACCCGAGGACGAGCTCCTACAATGAGCAGTTCTTC.

This clonotype appeared many times. This chain links TRBV18 with TRBJ1-1, with D uncertain. The V end lost 2 bases, the J end lost 1 base, and 5 bases lay between the germline ends. The CDR3 covers 13 residues. Germline values: CDR1 KGHSH, CDR2 LQKENI. CDR3 residues: CASSPSGNTEAFF. DNA of the CDR3: TGTGCCAGCTCACCATCCGGGAACACTGAAGCTTTCTTT.

The chain carries TRBV9 and TRBJ2-5; D may match TRBD1 or TRBD2 (5 bases each). Trimming stripped 0 bases from V and 1 base from J, with 13 bases between. The CDR3 sequence is 16 residues long. Germline V lookup: CDR1 SGDLS, CDR2 YYNGEE. This CDR3 reads CASSVGQRGAQETQYF. The CDR3 DNA is TGTGCCAGCAGCGTAGGCCAGAGGGGAGCCCAAGAGACCCAGTACTTC. Drawing the rest from reference TRBV9 and TRBJ2-5, the complete variable domain is DSGVTQTPKHLITATGQRVTLRCSPRSGDLSVYWYQQSLDQGLQFLIQYYNGEERAKGNILERFSAQQFPDLHSELNLSSLELGDSALYFCASSVGQRGAQETQYFGPGTRLLVL.

This clonotype is labeled as medium-sized. The chain employs TRBV18 and TRBJ2-7; perhaps TRBD1 as D (5 bases). With 3 bases removed from V and 7 bases from J, the gap between germline ends came to 31 bases. This CDR3 has 19 residues. Germline V gene lookup returns CDR1 KGHSH and CDR2 LQKENI. The CDR3 here is CASSPRRPQGAPTPGEQYF. The CDR3 DNA reads TGTGCCAGCTCACCGAGAAGGCCCCAAGGGGCACCCACCCCGGGTGAGCAGTACTTC.